This TCR beta chain stems from a study of blood T cell repertoires in COVID-19. Sequencing used immunoSEQ multiplex PCR; TCRdb keeps in-frame clones, though not all of them. This sample has 130,000 or so clones; roughly four fifths occur once, and the top ten carry 3% to 3.5%. The germline CDR1 and CDR2 sequences are SGHRS and YFSETQ. V shed 4 bases and J shed 5 bases, with 33 bases lying between them. The CDR3 has 20 residues. Ages ranged from about 18 to 100 years, with residence in some 25 US areas. The receptor was isolated from a woman between 50 and 59 years old with acute COVID-19. The chain couples TRBV5-1 to TRBJ2-5, with D tentatively TRBD1 (8 bases). The sequenced sample consisted of PBMCs or T cells enriched from blood (not recorded which). The CDR3 region has the DNA TGCGCCAGCAGCCCGGCACCCCTCGTCGGACAGGGAGGGAGTCAGGAGACCCAGTACTTC. Translation gives CASSPAPLVGQGGSQETQYF.